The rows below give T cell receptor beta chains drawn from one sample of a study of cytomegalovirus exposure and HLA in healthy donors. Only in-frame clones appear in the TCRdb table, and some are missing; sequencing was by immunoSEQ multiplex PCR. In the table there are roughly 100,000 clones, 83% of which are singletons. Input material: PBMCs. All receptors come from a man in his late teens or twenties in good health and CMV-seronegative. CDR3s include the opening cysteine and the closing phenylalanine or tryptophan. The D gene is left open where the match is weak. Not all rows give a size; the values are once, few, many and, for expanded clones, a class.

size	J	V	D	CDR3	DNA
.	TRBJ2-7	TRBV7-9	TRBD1	CASSPGQGTTYEQYF	TGTGCCAGCAGCCCCGGACAGGGGACTACCTACGAGCAGTACTTC
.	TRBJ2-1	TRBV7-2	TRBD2	CASSLAGRRASGVYNEQFF	TGTGCCAGCAGCTTAGCTGGGAGGCGGGCTAGCGGGGTGTACAATGAGCAGTTCTTC
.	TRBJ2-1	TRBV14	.	CASSQSRGISDYNEQFF	TGTGCCAGCAGCCAATCGAGAGGGATTTCCGACTACAATGAGCAGTTCTTC
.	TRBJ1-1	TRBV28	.	CASSLWEVMNTEAFF	TGTGCCAGCAGTTTATGGGAGGTTATGAACACTGAAGCTTTCTTT
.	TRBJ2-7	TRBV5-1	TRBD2	CASSLGALAGALHEQYF	TGCGCCAGCAGCTTGGGGGCCCTAGCGGGAGCTCTCCACGAGCAGTACTTC
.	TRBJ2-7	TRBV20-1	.	CSAPLGGEQYF	TGCAGTGCCCCACTGGGGGGCGAGCAGTACTTC
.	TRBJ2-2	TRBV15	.	CATGRGGDTGELFF	TGTGCCACCGGGAGGGGGGGGGACACCGGGGAGCTGTTTTTT
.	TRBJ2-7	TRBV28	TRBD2	CASSLLILRTSGTYEQYF	TGTGCCAGCAGTTTATTGATTTTGAGGACTAGCGGAACCTACGAGCAGTACTTC
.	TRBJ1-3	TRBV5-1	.	CASSLARVHDSGNTIYF	TGCGCCAGCAGCTTGGCCCGGGTTCATGACTCTGGAAACACCATATATTTT
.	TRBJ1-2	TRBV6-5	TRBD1	CASRRTGEGYTF	TGTGCCAGCAGACGGACAGGGGAAGGCTACACCTTC
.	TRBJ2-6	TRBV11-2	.	CASSYRDTGANVLTF	TGTGCCAGCAGCTATCGGGATACTGGGGCCAACGTCCTGACTTTC
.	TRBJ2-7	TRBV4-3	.	CASSNPPGHFYEQYF	TGCGCCAGCAGCAACCCCCCGGGACACTTTTACGAGCAGTACTTC
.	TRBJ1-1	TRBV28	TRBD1	CASSLRPKPGQGIRNTEAFF	TGTGCCAGCAGTTTGAGACCCAAACCGGGACAGGGGATTCGGAACACTGAAGCTTTCTTT
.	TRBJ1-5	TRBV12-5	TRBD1	CASGLGSGQGKPQHF	TGTGCTAGTGGTTTGGGGTCGGGACAGGGCAAGCCCCAGCATTTT
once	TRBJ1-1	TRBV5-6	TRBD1	CASSLPGQGGTEAFF	TGTGCCAGCAGCTTACCTGGACAGGGTGGCACTGAAGCTTTCTTT
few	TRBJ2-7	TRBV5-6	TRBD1	CASSKGQGHYEQYF	TGTGCCAGCTCAAAGGGACAGGGGCACTACGAGCAGTACTTC
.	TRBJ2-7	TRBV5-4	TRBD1	CASGTGDFEQYF	TGTGCCAGCGGGACAGGCGACTTCGAGCAGTACTTC
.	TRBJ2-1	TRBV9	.	CASSSGVERASYNEQFF	TGTGCCAGCAGCTCCGGAGTCGAGCGGGCGTCCTACAATGAGCAGTTCTTC
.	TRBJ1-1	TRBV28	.	CASRGRVTEAFF	TGTGCCAGCAGGGGGCGAGTCACTGAAGCTTTCTTT
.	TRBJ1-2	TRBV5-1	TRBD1	CASSLPGGGPAGGYTF	TGCGCCAGCAGCTTGCCAGGGGGCGGGCCGGCCGGCGGCTACACCTTC
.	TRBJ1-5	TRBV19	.	CASSWGMRSNQPQHF	TGTGCCAGTAGTTGGGGCATGAGAAGCAATCAGCCCCAGCATTTT
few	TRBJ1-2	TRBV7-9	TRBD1	CASSSAAGTAGYTF	TGTGCCAGCAGCTCTGCGGCCGGGACAGCTGGCTACACCTTC
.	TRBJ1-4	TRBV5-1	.	CASSLGAGLTNEKLFF	TGCGCCAGCAGCTTGGGAGCCGGGTTGACTAATGAAAAACTGTTTTTT
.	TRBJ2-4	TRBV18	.	CASSLGQTKNIQYF	TGTGCCAGCTCACTTGGACAGACCAAAAACATTCAGTACTTC
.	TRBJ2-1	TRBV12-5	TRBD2	CASAPLAMEQFF	TGTGCTAGTGCCCCACTAGCGATGGAGCAGTTCTTC
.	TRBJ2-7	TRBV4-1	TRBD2	CASSQERGGSGVQYF	TGCGCCAGCAGCCAAGAGAGGGGAGGGTCGGGCGTGCAGTACTTC
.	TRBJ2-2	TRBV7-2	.	CASSLRLRENGTGELFF	TGTGCCAGCAGCTTAAGGTTGCGGGAAAACGGGACCGGGGAGCTGTTTTTT
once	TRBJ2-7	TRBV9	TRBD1	CASSVGTGGPYEQYF	TGTGCCAGCAGCGTAGGGACAGGGGGCCCCTACGAGCAGTACTTC
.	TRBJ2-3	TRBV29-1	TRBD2	CSVALAGTDTQYF	TGCAGCGTTGCCTTAGCGGGGACAGATACGCAGTATTTT
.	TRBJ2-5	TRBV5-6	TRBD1	CASSWDRGQTQYF	TGTGCCAGCAGCTGGGACAGGGGCCAGACCCAGTACTTC
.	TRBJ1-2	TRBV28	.	CASSDRMGSGVFVDGYTF	TGTGCCAGCAGTGACCGGATGGGTTCGGGTGTGTTTGTGGATGGCTACACCTTC
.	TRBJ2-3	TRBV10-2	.	CASRARFFWQYF	TGCGCCAGCAGGGCAAGATTTTTCTGGCAGTATTTT
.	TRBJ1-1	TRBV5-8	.	CASSLSGWTEAFF	TGTGCCAGCAGCTTGTCGGGATGGACTGAAGCTTTCTTT
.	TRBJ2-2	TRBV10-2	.	CASSWQFNTGELFF	TGCGCCAGCAGTTGGCAGTTTAACACCGGGGAGCTGTTTTTT
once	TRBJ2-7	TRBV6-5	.	CASSYYGGRAYEQYF	TGTGCCAGCAGTTACTACGGGGGGCGCGCCTACGAGCAGTACTTC
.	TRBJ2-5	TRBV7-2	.	CASSFSGVQETQYF	TGTGCCAGCAGCTTTTCAGGGGTCCAAGAGACCCAGTACTTC
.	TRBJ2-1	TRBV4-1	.	CASSQVRLANEQFF	TGCGCCAGCAGCCAAGTACGGTTAGCGAATGAGCAGTTCTTC
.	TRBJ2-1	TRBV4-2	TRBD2	CASSQEGTSGRNEQFF	TGTGCCAGCAGCCAAGAGGGGACTAGCGGGAGAAATGAGCAGTTCTTC
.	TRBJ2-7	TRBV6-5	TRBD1	CASSYHVGTGGLEQYF	TGTGCCAGCAGTTATCATGTCGGGACAGGGGGTCTCGAGCAGTACTTC
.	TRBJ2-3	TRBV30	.	CAWRVAGSTDTQYF	TGTGCCTGGAGGGTGGCGGGAAGCACAGATACGCAGTATTTT
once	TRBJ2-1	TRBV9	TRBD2	CASSATSGSYNEQFF	TGTGCCAGCAGCGCCACTAGCGGGTCCTACAATGAGCAGTTCTTC
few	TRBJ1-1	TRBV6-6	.	CASSQRGTEAFF	TGTGCCAGCAGTCAAAGGGGAACTGAAGCTTTCTTT
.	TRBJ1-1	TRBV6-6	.	CASSSYSGTFNTEAFF	TGTGCCAGCAGTTCCTACTCCGGGACATTCAACACTGAAGCTTTCTTT
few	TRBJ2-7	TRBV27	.	CASSLWREGPTYEQYF	TGTGCCAGCAGCTTGTGGCGGGAAGGTCCCACCTACGAGCAGTACTTC
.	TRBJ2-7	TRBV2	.	CASSPRYEQYF	TGTGCCAGCAGTCCCAGGTACGAGCAGTACTTC
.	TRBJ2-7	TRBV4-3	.	CASSHADSLAYEQYF	TGCGCCAGCAGCCACGCGGACAGCCTGGCCTACGAGCAGTACTTC
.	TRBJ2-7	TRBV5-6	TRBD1	CASRRTGIYEQYF	TGTGCCAGCAGGAGGACAGGGATCTACGAGCAGTACTTC
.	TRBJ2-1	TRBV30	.	CAWSLSGAYNEQFF	TGTGCCTGGAGTCTTAGCGGAGCCTACAATGAGCAGTTCTTC
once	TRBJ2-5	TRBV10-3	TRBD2	CAISTSGETQYF	TGTGCCATCAGTACTAGCGGAGAGACCCAGTACTTC
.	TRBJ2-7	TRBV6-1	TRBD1	CASSPGQANYEQYF	TGTGCCAGCAGTCCTGGACAGGCGAACTACGAGCAGTACTTC
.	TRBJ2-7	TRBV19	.	CASSMGHSSYEQYF	TGTGCCAGTAGTATGGGACATAGCTCCTACGAGCAGTACTTC
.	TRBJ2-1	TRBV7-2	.	CAPHYNEQFF	TGTGCCCCACACTACAATGAGCAGTTCTTC
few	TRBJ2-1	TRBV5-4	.	CASTIQGSYNEQFF	TGTGCCAGCACCATACAGGGATCCTACAATGAGCAGTTCTTC
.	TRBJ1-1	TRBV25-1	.	CASSTPTGNEAFF	TGTGCCAGCAGTACCCCGACAGGTAACGAAGCTTTCTTT
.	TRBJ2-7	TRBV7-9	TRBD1	CASRLTGDFYEQYF	TGTGCCAGCAGGTTGACAGGGGACTTCTACGAGCAGTACTTC
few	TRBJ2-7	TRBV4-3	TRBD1	CASSQETGGWYEQYF	TGCGCCAGCAGCCAAGAGACAGGGGGTTGGTACGAGCAGTACTTC
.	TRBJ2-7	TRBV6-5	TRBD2	CASSYSGLVGYERYF	TGTGCCAGCAGTTACTCGGGACTAGTCGGTTACGAGCGGTACTTC